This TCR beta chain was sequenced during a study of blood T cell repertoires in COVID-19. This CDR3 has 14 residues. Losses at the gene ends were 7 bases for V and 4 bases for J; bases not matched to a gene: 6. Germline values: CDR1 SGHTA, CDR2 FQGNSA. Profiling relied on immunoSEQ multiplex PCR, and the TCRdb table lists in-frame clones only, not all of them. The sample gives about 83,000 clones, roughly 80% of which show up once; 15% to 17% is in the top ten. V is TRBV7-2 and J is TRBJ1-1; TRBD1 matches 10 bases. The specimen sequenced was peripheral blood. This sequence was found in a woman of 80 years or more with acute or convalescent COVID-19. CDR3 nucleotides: TGTGCCAGCACGAGACAGGGGGCGAGCACTGAAGCTTTCTTT. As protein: CASTRQGASTEAFF.